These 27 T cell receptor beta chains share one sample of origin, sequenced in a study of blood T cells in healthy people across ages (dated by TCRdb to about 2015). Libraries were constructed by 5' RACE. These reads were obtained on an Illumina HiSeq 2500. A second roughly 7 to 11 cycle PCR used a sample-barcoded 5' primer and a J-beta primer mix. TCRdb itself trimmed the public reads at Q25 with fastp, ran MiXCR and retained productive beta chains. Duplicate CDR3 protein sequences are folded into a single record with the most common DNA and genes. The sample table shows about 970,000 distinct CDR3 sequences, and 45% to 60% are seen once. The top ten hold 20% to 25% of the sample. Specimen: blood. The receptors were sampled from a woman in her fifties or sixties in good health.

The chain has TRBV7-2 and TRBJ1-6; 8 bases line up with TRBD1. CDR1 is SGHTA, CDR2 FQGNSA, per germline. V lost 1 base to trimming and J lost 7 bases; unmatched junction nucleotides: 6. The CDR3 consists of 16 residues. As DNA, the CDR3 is TGTGCCAGCAGCTTAGGCGAGACAGGGGCGAATTCACCCCTCCACTTT. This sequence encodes CASSLGETGANSPLHF. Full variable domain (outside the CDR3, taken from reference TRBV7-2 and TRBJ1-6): GAGVSQSPSNKVTEKGKDVELRCDPISGHTALYWYRQSLGQGLEFLIYFQGNSAPDKSGLPSDRFSAERTGGSVSTLTIQRTQQEDSAVYLCASSLGETGANSPLHFGNGTRLTVT.

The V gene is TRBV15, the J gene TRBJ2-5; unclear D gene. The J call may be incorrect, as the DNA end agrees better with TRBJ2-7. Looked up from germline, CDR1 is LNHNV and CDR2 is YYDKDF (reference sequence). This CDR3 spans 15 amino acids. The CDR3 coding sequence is TGTGCCACCAGCAGATTTCAGGCCACCGAATACGAGCAGTACTTC. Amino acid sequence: CATSRFQATEYEQYF.

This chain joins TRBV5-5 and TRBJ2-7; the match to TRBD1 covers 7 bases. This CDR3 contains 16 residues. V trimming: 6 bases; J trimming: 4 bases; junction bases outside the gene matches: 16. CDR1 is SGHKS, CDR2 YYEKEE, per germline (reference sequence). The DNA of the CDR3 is TGTGCCAGCAAGGGGACAGAGACTAAAAAACCTTACGAGCAGTACTTC. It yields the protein CASKGTETKKPYEQYF.

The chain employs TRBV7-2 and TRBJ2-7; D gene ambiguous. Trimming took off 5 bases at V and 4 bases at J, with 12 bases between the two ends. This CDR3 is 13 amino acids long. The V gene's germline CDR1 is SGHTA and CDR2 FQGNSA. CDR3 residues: CASSRTADYEQYF. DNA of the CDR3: TGTGCCAGCAGCCGTACGGCGGATTACGAGCAGTACTTC.

The CDR3, as DNA: TGTGCCAGCAGTCCGTCCGGGCGGGGAAGGACTAGCAATGAGCAGTTCTTC. It is translated as CASSPSGRGRTSNEQFF. This chain joins TRBV28 and TRBJ2-1; 7 bases fit TRBD2. The CDR3 is made up of 17 amino acids. Per germline, CDR1 MDHEN and CDR2 SYDVKM. V dropped 5 bases and J dropped 6; count of bases not matched to a gene: 16.

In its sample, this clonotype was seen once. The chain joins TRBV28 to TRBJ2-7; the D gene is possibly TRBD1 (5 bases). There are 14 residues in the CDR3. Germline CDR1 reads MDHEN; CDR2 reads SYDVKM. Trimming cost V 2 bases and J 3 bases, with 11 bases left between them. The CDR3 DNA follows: TGTGCCAGCAGTTTAAGGGGTACAGTCTACGAGCAGTACTTC. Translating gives CASSLRGTVYEQYF.

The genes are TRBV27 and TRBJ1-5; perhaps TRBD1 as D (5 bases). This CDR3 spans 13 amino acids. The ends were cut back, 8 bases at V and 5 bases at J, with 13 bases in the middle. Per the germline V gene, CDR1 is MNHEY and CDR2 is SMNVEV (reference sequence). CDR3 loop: CASGWGPYQPQHF. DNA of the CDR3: TGTGCCAGCGGCTGGGGACCTTATCAGCCCCAGCATTTT.

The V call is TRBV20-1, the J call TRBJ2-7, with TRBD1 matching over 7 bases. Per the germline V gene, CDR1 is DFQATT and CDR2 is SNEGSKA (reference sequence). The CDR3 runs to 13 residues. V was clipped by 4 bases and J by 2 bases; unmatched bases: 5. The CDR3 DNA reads TGCAGTGCTACCGGGACAGAAGCCTACGAGCAGTACTTC. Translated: CSATGTEAYEQYF.

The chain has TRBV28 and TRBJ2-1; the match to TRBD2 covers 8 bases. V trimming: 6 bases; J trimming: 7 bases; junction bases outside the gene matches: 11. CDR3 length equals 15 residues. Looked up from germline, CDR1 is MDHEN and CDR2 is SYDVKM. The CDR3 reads CASSPSGSKSNEQFF. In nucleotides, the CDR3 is TGTGCCAGCAGCCCCAGCGGGAGTAAGAGTAATGAGCAGTTCTTC. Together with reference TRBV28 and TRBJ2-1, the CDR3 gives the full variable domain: DVKVTQSSRYLVKRTGEKVFLECVQDMDHENMFWYRQDPGLGLRLIYFSYDVKMKEKGDIPEGYSVSREKKERFSLILESASTNQTSMYLCASSPSGSKSNEQFFGPGTRLTVL.

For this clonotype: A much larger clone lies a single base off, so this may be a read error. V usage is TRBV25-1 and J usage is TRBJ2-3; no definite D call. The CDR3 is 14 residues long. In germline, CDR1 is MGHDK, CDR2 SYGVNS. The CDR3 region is CANSDLGSTDTQYF. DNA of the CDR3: TGTGCCAACAGTGATCTCGGCAGCACAGATACGCAGTATTTT.

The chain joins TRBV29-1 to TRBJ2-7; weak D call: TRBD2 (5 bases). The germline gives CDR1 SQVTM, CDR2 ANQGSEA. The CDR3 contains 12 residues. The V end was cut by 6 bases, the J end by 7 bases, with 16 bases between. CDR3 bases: TGCAGCGTAATAGCGACGGTCAATGAGCAGTACTTC. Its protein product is CSVIATVNEQYF.

CDR3 protein: CASSQDREGPQYF. CDR3 DNA: TGTGCCAGCAGCCAAGATCGGGAGGGACCGCAGTATTTT. The gene calls are TRBV3-1 and TRBJ2-3; TRBD2 agrees at 8 bases. Germline V gene data show CDR1 as LGHDT and CDR2 as YNNKEL (reference sequence). The CDR3 runs 13 residues. Trimming took 0 bases from V and 10 from J; bases not matched to a gene: 3.

This chain's CDR3 is CAISGQEYNEQFF. The CDR3 DNA sequence: TGTGCCATCAGCGGACAGGAATACAATGAGCAGTTCTTC. This chain joins TRBV10-3 and TRBJ2-1; TRBD1 matches 7 bases. This CDR3 has 13 residues. Germline CDR1 ENHRY, CDR2 SYGVKD. The ends lost 6 bases at V and 4 bases at J; junction bases unmatched: 3.

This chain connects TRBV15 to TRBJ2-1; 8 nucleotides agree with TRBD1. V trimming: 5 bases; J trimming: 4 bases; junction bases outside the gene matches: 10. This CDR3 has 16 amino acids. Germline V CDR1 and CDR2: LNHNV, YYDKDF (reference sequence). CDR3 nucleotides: TGTGCCACCAGCTACACGACAGGGGATGGTTACAATGAGCAGTTCTTC. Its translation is CATSYTTGDGYNEQFF.

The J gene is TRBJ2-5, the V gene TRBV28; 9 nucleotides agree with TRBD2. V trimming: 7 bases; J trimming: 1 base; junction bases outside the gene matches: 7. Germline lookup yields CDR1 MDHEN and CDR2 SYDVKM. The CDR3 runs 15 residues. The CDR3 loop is CASTRAGGLQETQYF. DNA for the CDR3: TGTGCCAGCACCCGAGCGGGAGGCCTCCAAGAGACCCAGTACTTC.

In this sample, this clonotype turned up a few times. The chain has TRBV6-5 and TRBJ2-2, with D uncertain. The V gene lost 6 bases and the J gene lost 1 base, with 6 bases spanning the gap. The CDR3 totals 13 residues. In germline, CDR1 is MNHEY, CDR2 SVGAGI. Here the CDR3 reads CASSPQNTGELFF. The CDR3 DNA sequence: TGTGCCAGCAGCCCCCAGAACACCGGGGAGCTGTTTTTT.

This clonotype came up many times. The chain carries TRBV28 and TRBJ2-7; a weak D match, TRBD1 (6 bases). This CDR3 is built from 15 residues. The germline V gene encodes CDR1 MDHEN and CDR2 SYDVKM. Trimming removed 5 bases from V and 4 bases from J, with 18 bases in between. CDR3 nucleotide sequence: TGTGCCAGCAGTGTCGGACAGCCCCCTGGATACGAGCAGTACTTC. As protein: CASSVGQPPGYEQYF. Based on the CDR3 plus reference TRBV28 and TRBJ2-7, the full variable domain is DVKVTQSSRYLVKRTGEKVFLECVQDMDHENMFWYRQDPGLGLRLIYFSYDVKMKEKGDIPEGYSVSREKKERFSLILESASTNQTSMYLCASSVGQPPGYEQYFGPGTRLTVT.

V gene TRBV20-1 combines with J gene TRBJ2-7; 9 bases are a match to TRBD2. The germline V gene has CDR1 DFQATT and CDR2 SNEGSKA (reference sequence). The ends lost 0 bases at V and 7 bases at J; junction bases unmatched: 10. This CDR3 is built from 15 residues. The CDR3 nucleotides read TGCAGTGCTAGAGATCGAAGCCTAGCGGGAATAGAGCAGTACTTC. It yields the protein CSARDRSLAGIEQYF.

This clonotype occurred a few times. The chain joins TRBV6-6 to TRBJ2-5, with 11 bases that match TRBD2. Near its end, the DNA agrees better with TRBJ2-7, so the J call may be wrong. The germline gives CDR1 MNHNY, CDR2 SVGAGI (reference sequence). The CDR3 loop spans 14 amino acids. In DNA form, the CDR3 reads TGTGCCAGCAGTTACCTAGCGGGAGGTGGCGAGCAGTACTTC. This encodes CASSYLAGGGEQYF.

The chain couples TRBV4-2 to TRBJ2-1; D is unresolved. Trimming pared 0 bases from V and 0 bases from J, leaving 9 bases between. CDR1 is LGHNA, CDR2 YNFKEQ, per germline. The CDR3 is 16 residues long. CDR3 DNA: TGTGCCAGCAGCCAAGAGGCGGCAAGCTCCTACAATGAGCAGTTCTTC. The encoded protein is CASSQEAASSYNEQFF.

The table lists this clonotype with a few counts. Written as DNA, the CDR3 is TGCAGCGTTAGACTAGCGGACAATGAGCAGTTCTTC. Its translation: CSVRLADNEQFF. The rearrangement uses TRBV29-1 and TRBJ2-1; 9 bases align to TRBD2. The J segment lost 5 bases and the V segment lost 5 bases, leaving 1 base of the junction unmatched. This CDR3 spans 12 amino acids. In germline, CDR1 is SQVTM, CDR2 ANQGSEA.

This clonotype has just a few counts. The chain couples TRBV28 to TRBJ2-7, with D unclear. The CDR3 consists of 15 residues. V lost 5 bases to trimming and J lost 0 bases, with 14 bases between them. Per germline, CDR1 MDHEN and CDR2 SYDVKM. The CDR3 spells CASSRPRASSYEQYF. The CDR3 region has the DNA TGTGCCAGCAGTCGTCCTCGGGCGAGCTCCTACGAGCAGTACTTC.

CDR3 protein: CASSLSHEGGRSEQFF. CDR3 DNA sequence: TGTGCCAGCAGTTTAAGTCACGAGGGCGGGAGAAGCGAGCAGTTCTTC. The chain employs TRBV12-3 or TRBV12-4 and TRBJ2-1, with TRBD2 matching over 7 bases. The CDR3 runs 16 residues. With V trimmed by 2 bases and J by 10 bases, 14 bases remained unmatched.

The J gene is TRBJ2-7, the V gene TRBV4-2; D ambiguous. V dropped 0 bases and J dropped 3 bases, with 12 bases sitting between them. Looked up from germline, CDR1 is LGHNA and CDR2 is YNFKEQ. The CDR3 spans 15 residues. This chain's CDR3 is CASSQDRHEDYEQYF. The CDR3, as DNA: TGTGCCAGCAGCCAAGATAGACACGAAGACTACGAGCAGTACTTC.

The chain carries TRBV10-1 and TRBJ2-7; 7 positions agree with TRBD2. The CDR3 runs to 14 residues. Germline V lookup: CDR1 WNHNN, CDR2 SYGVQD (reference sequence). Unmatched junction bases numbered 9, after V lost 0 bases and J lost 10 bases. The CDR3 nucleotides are TGCGCCAGCAGTGAGTCGATGGAGCTAGCGGCTCAGTACTTC. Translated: CASSESMELAAQYF.

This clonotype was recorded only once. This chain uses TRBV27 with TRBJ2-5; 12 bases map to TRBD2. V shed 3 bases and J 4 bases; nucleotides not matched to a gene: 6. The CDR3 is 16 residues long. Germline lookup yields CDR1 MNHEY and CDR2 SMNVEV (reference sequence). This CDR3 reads CASSFKAGLAGETQYF. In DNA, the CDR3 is TGTGCCAGCAGTTTTAAAGCGGGACTAGCGGGAGAGACCCAGTACTTC.

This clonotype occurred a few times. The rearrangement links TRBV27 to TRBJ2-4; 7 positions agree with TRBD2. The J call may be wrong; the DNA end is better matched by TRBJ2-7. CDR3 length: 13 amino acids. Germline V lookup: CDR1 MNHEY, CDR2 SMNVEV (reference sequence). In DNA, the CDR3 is TGTGCCAGCAGTCCCCGGACTAGAACCGAGCAGTACTTC. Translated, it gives CASSPRTRTEQYF.